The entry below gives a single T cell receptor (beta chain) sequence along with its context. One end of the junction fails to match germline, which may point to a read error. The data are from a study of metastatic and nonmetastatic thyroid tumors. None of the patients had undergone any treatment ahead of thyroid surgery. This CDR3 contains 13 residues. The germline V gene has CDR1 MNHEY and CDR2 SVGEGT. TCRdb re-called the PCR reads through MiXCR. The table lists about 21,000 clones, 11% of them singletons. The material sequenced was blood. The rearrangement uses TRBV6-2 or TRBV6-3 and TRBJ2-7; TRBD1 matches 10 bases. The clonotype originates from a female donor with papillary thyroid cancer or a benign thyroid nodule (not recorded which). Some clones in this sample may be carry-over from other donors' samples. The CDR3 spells CASRKDRGHEKYF. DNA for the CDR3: TGTGCCAGCAGAAAAGACAGGGGGCACGAGAAGTACTTC.